These 28 T cell receptor beta chains originate from one sample sequenced in a study of post-analysis software for immune sequencing data. Tagging with unique molecular identifiers was a feature of the TCR beta cDNA libraries. TCRdb independently ran MiXCR on the PCR reads; one entry per CDR3 protein. The table includes around 710,000 distinct CDR3 sequences, around 45% detected once. Study conclusions and caveats: In patients, about five TRBV segments were more frequent than in controls, with TRBV5-6, TRBV5-1 and TRBV20-1 among them.

No antigen is known for these receptors. Specimen: blood. The receptors originated from a girl between 5 and 17 years old with multiple sclerosis.

The gene calls are TRBV6-6 and TRBJ2-5; D unclear. V gave up 2 bases and J gave up 5 bases, with 12 bases separating them. CDR1 and CDR2 (germline): MNHNY, SVGAGI (reference sequence). This CDR3 is 14 amino acids long. CDR3 loop: CASSYGGAQETQYF. The CDR3 nucleotides are TGTGCCAGCAGTTACGGTGGAGCGCAGGAGACCCAGTACTTC.

V is TRBV5-1 and J is TRBJ2-1; D perhaps matches TRBD1 (6 bases). This CDR3 has 13 residues. Trimming took 4 bases from V and 7 from J, leaving 12 bases between them. CDR1 and CDR2 (germline): SGHRS, YFSETQ. The CDR3 protein is CASSRDTTNEQFF. In DNA form, the CDR3 reads TGCGCCAGCAGCCGGGACACGACAAATGAGCAGTTCTTC.

The chain recombines TRBV6-2 or TRBV6-3 with TRBJ2-7; D possibly matches TRBD1 or TRBD2 (5 bases each). Trimming stripped 5 bases from V and 4 bases from J, with 15 bases between. Germline V gene sequence: CDR1 MNHEY, CDR2 SVGEGT. The CDR3 is 14 residues long. In DNA form, the CDR3 reads TGTGCCAGCAGTGAAACTAGTAAGGGGTACGAGCAGTACTTC. Translating gives CASSETSKGYEQYF.

This chain joins TRBV9 and TRBJ1-2; tentative D call: TRBD1 (5 bases). Trimming stripped 0 bases from V and 4 bases from J, with 13 bases between. Germline CDR1 reads SGDLS; CDR2 reads YYNGEE. The CDR3 contains 15 residues. CDR3 nucleotide sequence: TGTGCCAGCAGCGTAGTACAGGCTACTGTCTATGGCTACACCTTC. It specifies CASSVVQATVYGYTF.

In this sample, this clonotype turned up once. The chain links TRBV12-3 or TRBV12-4 to TRBJ2-1; 7 bases line up with TRBD2. V shed 7 bases and J 3 bases; nucleotides not matched to a gene: 9. The CDR3 runs to 15 residues. For the CDR3, the DNA is TGTGCCAGCACCTTTTTGGCTAGCGGCTACAATGAGCAGTTCTTC. Amino acid sequence: CASTFLASGYNEQFF.

J is TRBJ2-5 and V is TRBV27, with a possible D match to TRBD1 (6 bases). V lost 10 bases to trimming and J lost 5 bases, with 11 bases between them. The CDR3 is made up of 11 amino acids. The V gene's germline CDR1 is MNHEY and CDR2 SMNVEV (reference sequence). The CDR3 loop is CATGVQETQYF. CDR3 in DNA: TGTGCCACAGGGGTCCAGGAGACCCAGTACTTC.

The chain joins TRBV6-5 to TRBJ1-5, with D possibly TRBD1 on 5 matching bases. The CDR3 runs to 16 residues. CDR1 and CDR2 (germline): MNHEY, SVGAGI. Trimming removed 6 bases at V and 0 bases at J, with 15 bases between. The CDR3, as DNA: TGTGCCAGCAGCTTTGTGGTGGGGGATAGCAATCAGCCCCAGCATTTT. Residues: CASSFVVGDSNQPQHF.

The chain joins TRBV4-2 to TRBJ1-4; a weak D match, TRBD1 (5 bases). The CDR3 loop spans 16 amino acids. Germline assignment: CDR1 LGHNA and CDR2 YNFKEQ. V lost 0 bases and J 3 bases, leaving 11 bases between the germline ends. The CDR3 nucleotides read TGTGCCAGCAGCCAAGAAACCCAGGGTCCTAATGAAAAACTGTTTTTT. Amino acid sequence: CASSQETQGPNEKLFF.

This clonotype was detected a few times. This sequence joins TRBV9 and TRBJ1-5; D call uncertain. The germline V and J ends were trimmed by 0 bases and 5 bases, with 12 bases remaining between them. The CDR3 totals 15 residues. Per the germline V gene, CDR1 is SGDLS and CDR2 is YYNGEE. CDR3 in amino acids: CASSVDGRTYQPQHF. CDR3 nucleotide sequence: TGTGCCAGCAGCGTAGATGGCAGAACCTATCAGCCCCAGCATTTT. Full variable domain (outside the CDR3, taken from reference TRBV9 and TRBJ1-5): DSGVTQTPKHLITATGQRVTLRCSPRSGDLSVYWYQQSLDQGLQFLIQYYNGEERAKGNILERFSAQQFPDLHSELNLSSLELGDSALYFCASSVDGRTYQPQHFGDGTRLSIL.

The rearrangement uses TRBV6-5 and TRBJ2-1; TRBD2 agrees at 12 bases. V lost 2 bases and J lost 7; bases outside the gene matches: 12. The CDR3 has 18 amino acids. The germline V gene encodes CDR1 MNHEY and CDR2 SVGAGI. In DNA form, the CDR3 reads TGTGCCAGCAGTTACGGGAGCCCAGGCCTAGCGGGAGGGAATGAGCAGTTCTTC. Its translation: CASSYGSPGLAGGNEQFF.

The sample holds a few counts of this clonotype. The V call is TRBV5-1, the J call TRBJ2-7; D is ambiguous. The CDR3 is made up of 15 amino acids. V lost 0 bases and J lost 0, with 10 bases in between. Germline loops: CDR1 SGHRS, CDR2 YFSETQ. The CDR3 nucleotides read TGCGCCAGCAGCTTGGAAAGTACTGCCTCCTACGAGCAGTACTTC. This codes for CASSLESTASYEQYF.

The chain employs TRBV20-1 and TRBJ2-5; no clear D gene. This CDR3 comprises 13 residues. In germline, CDR1 is DFQATT, CDR2 SNEGSKA (reference sequence). Between the trimmed V and J ends, which lost 0 bases and 1 base, there was a span of 6 bases. As DNA, the CDR3 is TGCAGTGCTAGAGATTCGGGCCAAGAGACCCAGTACTTC. Residues: CSARDSGQETQYF.

The chain couples TRBV29-1 to TRBJ2-1, with D perhaps given as TRBD1 or TRBD2 (5 bases each). V was cut by 0 bases and J by 15 bases, with 30 bases left in between. The CDR3 covers 17 residues. Per germline, CDR1 SQVTM and CDR2 ANQGSEA. CDR3 amino acids: CSVEDGARVLAHLTRFF. The DNA for the CDR3 is TGCAGCGTTGAAGATGGGGCTCGGGTGCTAGCACATTTGACAAGGTTCTTC.

The rearrangement links TRBV7-9 to TRBJ2-1; a weak D match, TRBD2 (7 bases). Germline V gene lookup returns CDR1 SEHNR and CDR2 FQNEAQ (reference sequence). The CDR3 extends over 16 amino acids. The V gene lost 7 bases and the J gene lost 7 bases, with 23 bases spanning the gap. CDR3 protein: CASTGRGRGLLNEQFF. The DNA of the CDR3 is TGTGCCAGCACCGGGCGAGGGCGGGGGCTCTTAAATGAGCAGTTCTTC.

The chain combines TRBV7-3 with TRBJ2-3; D is unresolved. V was cut by 0 bases and J by 3 bases, with 10 bases left in between. The CDR3 contains 15 residues. CDR1 is SGHTA, CDR2 FQGTGA, per germline. The CDR3 DNA sequence: TGTGCCAGCAGCTTAACAACCTTCCATACAGATACGCAGTATTTT. Amino acids: CASSLTTFHTDTQYF.

The sample holds a few counts of this clonotype. The J gene is TRBJ1-5, the V gene TRBV20-1; 7 nucleotides match TRBD1. V shed 6 bases, J shed 6 bases, and the junction held 8 bases outside the gene matches. CDR1 is DFQATT, CDR2 SNEGSKA, per germline (reference sequence). The CDR3 totals 13 residues. The CDR3 loop reads CSATTGNSQPQHF. CDR3 in DNA: TGCAGTGCGACGACAGGGAACAGTCAGCCCCAGCATTTT.

This clonotype was recorded a few times. The chain links TRBV15 to TRBJ2-4, with D maybe TRBD2 (5 bases). The V and J ends lost 3 bases and 6 bases respectively, with 12 bases between them. Germline values: CDR1 LNHNV, CDR2 YYDKDF (reference sequence). CDR3 length equals 14 residues. Here the CDR3 reads CATSSNREPNIQYF. The CDR3, as DNA: TGTGCCACCAGCAGTAATAGGGAGCCAAACATTCAGTACTTC. Drawing the rest from reference TRBV15 and TRBJ2-4, the complete variable domain is DAMVIQNPRYQVTQFGKPVTLSCSQTLNHNVMYWYQQKSSQAPKLLFHYYDKDFNNEADTPDNFQSRRPNTSFCFLDIRSPGLGDTAMYLCATSSNREPNIQYFGAGTRLSVL.

In its sample, this clonotype was seen once. The gene calls are TRBV6-6 and TRBJ1-2; possible D gene TRBD1, 5 bases. This CDR3 contains 15 residues. The V gene's germline CDR1 is MNHNY and CDR2 SVGAGI (reference sequence). Trimming pared 0 bases from V and 3 bases from J, leaving 11 bases between. DNA for the CDR3: TGTGCCAGCAGTTACTCAGGGACCTTTTACTATGGCTACACCTTC. It yields the protein CASSYSGTFYYGYTF.

This chain connects TRBV7-9 to TRBJ2-5; no firm D call. Judging by the DNA end, TRBJ2-7 fits better; the J call may be wrong. Germline V lookup: CDR1 SEHNR, CDR2 FQNEAQ (reference sequence). The CDR3 sequence is 13 residues long. The CDR3 coding sequence is TGTGCCAGCAGCTTAGCGCTGAGTAACGAGCAGTACTTC. It translates to CASSLALSNEQYF.

This chain joins TRBV30 and TRBJ2-1; possible D gene TRBD2, 6 bases. There are 15 residues in the CDR3. Per the germline V gene, CDR1 is GTSNPN and CDR2 is SVGIG (reference sequence). V dropped 2 bases and J dropped 8 bases, with 19 bases sitting between them. CDR3 residues: CAWSTGLVLFHEQFF. For the CDR3, the DNA is TGTGCCTGGAGTACGGGACTGGTTCTTTTTCATGAGCAGTTCTTC.

The chain has TRBV3-1 and TRBJ1-2; tentatively, D is TRBD1 (6 bases). V was trimmed by 1 base and J by 0 bases, leaving 18 bases between them. Germline CDR1 and CDR2: LGHDT and YNNKEL (reference sequence). The CDR3 has 18 residues. The DNA of the CDR3 is TGTGCCAGCAGCCAAGTTGGAGGACAGCCCGTACCTAACTATGGCTACACCTTC. Its translation is CASSQVGGQPVPNYGYTF.

The V call is TRBV30, the J call TRBJ2-1; D may be TRBD1 (6 bases). With 6 bases removed from V and 2 bases from J, the gap between germline ends came to 11 bases. This CDR3 spans 13 amino acids. Germline CDR1 GTSNPN, CDR2 SVGIG (reference sequence). The CDR3 DNA follows: TGTGCCTGCGGACAGAGCGCCTACAATGAGCAGTTCTTC. Its translation: CACGQSAYNEQFF.

The V gene is TRBV6-1, the J gene TRBJ1-2, with D unclear. V lost 4 bases, J lost 3 bases, and 12 bases lay in between. Germline-derived CDR1 and CDR2 are MNHNS and SASEGT. This CDR3 is built from 14 residues. CDR3 sequence reads: CASSVLVSDYGYTF. In DNA, the CDR3 is TGTGCCAGCAGTGTATTGGTGAGCGACTATGGCTACACCTTC.

This clonotype was detected only a few times. The chain employs TRBV5-1 and TRBJ2-4; possibly TRBD2 for D (5 bases). With 0 bases removed from V and 8 bases from J, the gap between germline ends came to 12 bases. The germline gives CDR1 SGHRS, CDR2 YFSETQ. The length of the CDR3 is 14 residues. The CDR3 bases are TGCGCCAGCAGCTTGGTCGGGAATCGGGACATTCAGTACTTC. It is translated as CASSLVGNRDIQYF. The entire variable domain, with the rest obtained from reference TRBV5-1 and TRBJ2-4, is as follows: KAGVTQTPRYLIKTRGQQVTLSCSPISGHRSVSWYQQTPGQGLQFLFEYFSETQRNKGNFPGRFSGRQFSNSRSEMNVSTLELGDSALYLCASSLVGNRDIQYFGAGTRLSVL.

CDR3 DNA sequence: TGTGCCAGCAGCTTAGCCGACAGATACTATGGCTACACCTTC. Its protein is CASSLADRYYGYTF. V gene TRBV7-2 combines with J gene TRBJ1-2, with D maybe TRBD1 (5 bases). Trimming shortened V by 0 bases and J by 3 bases, and 8 bases separated the two germline ends. The germline gives CDR1 SGHTA, CDR2 FQGNSA. This CDR3 is built from 14 residues.

This chain uses TRBV24-1 with TRBJ2-7; possibly TRBD1 or TRBD2 for D (5 bases each). Per germline, CDR1 KGHDR and CDR2 SFDVKD. The CDR3 sequence is 15 residues long. The V gene lost 3 bases and the J gene lost 6 bases, with 17 bases spanning the gap. CDR3: CATSDPSGGKFEQYF. The CDR3 bases are TGTGCCACCAGTGATCCCTCTGGGGGTAAGTTCGAGCAGTACTTC.

The V gene is TRBV2, the J gene TRBJ2-7; D uncertain. Judging by the DNA end, TRBJ2-5 fits better; the J call may be wrong. The CDR3 spans 12 residues. Germline assignment: CDR1 SNHLY and CDR2 FYNNEI. The CDR3 loop reads CASVLDQETQYF. Here the CDR3 DNA reads TGTGCCAGCGTGCTAGACCAAGAGACCCAGTACTTC.

The table lists this clonotype with a few counts. V and J are TRBV27 and TRBJ2-1; 13 nucleotides align to TRBD2. V lost 5 bases to trimming and J lost 1 base; unmatched junction nucleotides: 11. In germline, CDR1 is MNHEY, CDR2 SMNVEV (reference sequence). The CDR3 loop spans 19 amino acids. The CDR3 loop is CASSLRTSGRVRSYNEQFF. CDR3 DNA: TGTGCCAGCAGTCTCCGTACTAGCGGGAGGGTAAGATCCTACAATGAGCAGTTCTTC.